Listed here are 14 T cell receptor beta chains from one sample, sequenced in a study of cytomegalovirus exposure and HLA in healthy donors. PCR employed 60 Vbeta and 13 Jbeta primers. Here immunoSEQ multiplex PCR was the method, and the copy in TCRdb shows in-frame clones only, minus some. Of 120,000 to 150,000 clones listed, 60% to 85% are singletons. The sequenced sample consisted of PBMCs. These receptor sequences come from a man aged 40-49 years in good health and CMV-seropositive.

This chain joins TRBV6-1 and TRBJ2-6; D not resolved. The CDR3 loop spans 12 amino acids. The germline CDR1 and CDR2 sequences are MNHNS and SASEGT. Trimming removed 7 bases from V and 3 bases from J, with 4 bases in between. CDR3 nucleotides: TGTGCCAGCAAGAGTGGGGCCAACGTCCTGACTTTC. Its translation: CASKSGANVLTF.

The chain joins TRBV18 to TRBJ1-4; TRBD1 agrees at 7 bases. The CDR3 is made up of 14 amino acids. J gave up 5 bases and V 6 bases, and 6 bases lay outside the gene matches. From germline, CDR1 is KGHSH and CDR2 LQKENI. The CDR3 DNA follows: TGTGCCAGCTCCGCGGGACAGCTGAATGAAAAACTGTTTTTT. Translated: CASSAGQLNEKLFF.

The chain is built from TRBV28 and TRBJ2-1; 9 bases map to TRBD2. V trimming: 5 bases; J trimming: 2 bases; junction bases outside the gene matches: 7. Germline V gene lookup returns CDR1 MDHEN and CDR2 SYDVKM. The CDR3 runs 16 residues. The CDR3 DNA follows: TGTGCCAGCAGTATGCAGAAGCGGGGGGCCTACAATGAGCAGTTCTTC. Its translation: CASSMQKRGAYNEQFF.

This chain links TRBV30 with TRBJ1-1; perhaps TRBD1 as D (5 bases). The CDR3 covers 15 residues. V was clipped by 2 bases and J by 4 bases, with 17 bases between them. The germline CDR1 and CDR2 sequences are GTSNPN and SVGIG (reference sequence). This CDR3 is CAWSFRTRQGTEAFF. The CDR3, as DNA: TGTGCCTGGAGTTTTAGGACCCGCCAGGGCACTGAAGCTTTCTTT.

This chain connects TRBV27 to TRBJ1-4; no definite D call. The CDR3 is made up of 13 amino acids. V was trimmed by 11 bases and J by 10 bases, leaving 20 bases between them. Germline CDR1 and CDR2: MNHEY and SMNVEV (reference sequence). The CDR3 spells CASREGSLGKLFF. In nucleotides, the CDR3 is TGTGCCTCTCGGGAAGGGAGTCTTGGAAAACTGTTTTTT.

This chain uses TRBV11-2 with TRBJ2-7, with 7 bases that match TRBD1. Germline V gives CDR1 SGHAT, CDR2 FQNNGV. This CDR3 is 15 amino acids long. Trimming cost V 2 bases and J 0 bases; bases outside gene matches: 4. The CDR3 bases are TGTGCCAGCAGCTTACTACAGGGGAGCTCCTACGAGCAGTACTTC. This translates into CASSLLQGSSYEQYF.

The chain carries TRBV7-2 and TRBJ1-4, with 7 bases that match TRBD1. Germline V gene data show CDR1 as SGHTA and CDR2 as FQGNSA. V was pared by 5 bases and J by 7 bases, with 10 bases of the junction left unmatched. The CDR3 has 15 amino acids. The CDR3 spells CASSRDRERGEKLFF. The CDR3 nucleotides are TGTGCCAGCAGCCGCGACAGGGAAAGAGGTGAAAAACTGTTTTTT.

The CDR3 nucleotides are TGCGCCAGCAGCGACCGGGGTGGGACAGCCTACAATGAGCAGTTCTTC. It specifies CASSDRGGTAYNEQFF. The V call is TRBV5-1, the J call TRBJ2-1; 7 bases are shared with TRBD1. The ends lost 4 bases at V and 2 bases at J; junction bases unmatched: 9. CDR1 and CDR2 (germline): SGHRS, YFSETQ. The CDR3 contains 16 residues.

This clone has only a few counts. The rearrangement links TRBV5-1 to TRBJ1-5, with D maybe TRBD1 (5 bases). V lost 1 base and J 2 bases, leaving 10 bases between the germline ends. The CDR3 is made up of 15 amino acids. The germline CDR1 and CDR2 sequences are SGHRS and YFSETQ. The CDR3 loop is CASSLSGVGNQPQHF. The DNA of the CDR3 is TGCGCCAGCAGCTTGTCGGGGGTAGGCAATCAGCCCCAGCATTTT.

CDR3 nucleotide sequence: TGTGCCAGCTCACCACGAAAGCGGGAGGGAAATGAGCAGTTCTTC. Translation gives CASSPRKREGNEQFF. The V and J genes are TRBV18 and TRBJ2-1; 10 bases fit TRBD2. The germline gives CDR1 KGHSH, CDR2 LQKENI. V trimming: 1 base; J trimming: 7 bases; junction bases outside the gene matches: 4. There are 15 residues in the CDR3.

The CDR3 spells CASGRGTERGTQYF. The CDR3 coding sequence is TGTGCCAGCGGGCGAGGGACGGAGCGGGGGACCCAGTACTTC. This chain links TRBV9 with TRBJ2-5; 7 bases are a match to TRBD2. This CDR3 is 14 amino acids long. The junction had 13 bases not matched to a gene; V was cut back by 7 bases and J by 7 bases. Germline V gives CDR1 SGDLS, CDR2 YYNGEE.

The J gene is TRBJ1-5, the V gene TRBV27, with 9 bases identical to TRBD1. The CDR3 runs 17 residues. CDR1 is MNHEY, CDR2 SMNVEV, per germline (reference sequence). The J segment lost 1 base and the V segment lost 0 bases, leaving 4 bases of the junction unmatched. The chain's CDR3 is CASSLSAGQGSNQPQHF. CDR3 DNA sequence: TGTGCCAGCAGTTTATCTGCGGGACAGGGAAGCAATCAGCCCCAGCATTTT.

This chain connects TRBV2 to TRBJ2-4, with 7 bases fitting TRBD2. Germline V lookup: CDR1 SNHLY, CDR2 FYNNEI. J was trimmed by 0 bases and V by 6 bases; bases with no gene match: 23. The CDR3 runs to 21 residues. DNA for the CDR3: TGTGCCAGCAGCCTCCCCTCGGGGCTAGCGGAGATATTCCTAGCCAAAAACATTCAGTACTTC. Residues: CASSLPSGLAEIFLAKNIQYF. Full variable domain (remainder filled in from reference TRBV2 and TRBJ2-4): EPEVTQTPSHQVTQMGQEVILRCVPISNHLYFYWYRQILGQKVEFLVSFYNNEISEKSEIFDDQFSVERPDGSNFTLKIRSTKLEDSAMYFCASSLPSGLAEIFLAKNIQYFGAGTRLSVL.

The gene calls are TRBV5-1 and TRBJ2-7; 10 bases are shared with TRBD2. J lost 9 bases, V lost 1 base, and 7 bases had no gene match. Germline V gene lookup returns CDR1 SGHRS and CDR2 YFSETQ. The CDR3 loop spans 14 amino acids. The CDR3 nucleotides read TGCGCCAGCAGCTTGAAGCGGGAGGGCCTTCGGCAGTACTTC. Encoded protein: CASSLKREGLRQYF.